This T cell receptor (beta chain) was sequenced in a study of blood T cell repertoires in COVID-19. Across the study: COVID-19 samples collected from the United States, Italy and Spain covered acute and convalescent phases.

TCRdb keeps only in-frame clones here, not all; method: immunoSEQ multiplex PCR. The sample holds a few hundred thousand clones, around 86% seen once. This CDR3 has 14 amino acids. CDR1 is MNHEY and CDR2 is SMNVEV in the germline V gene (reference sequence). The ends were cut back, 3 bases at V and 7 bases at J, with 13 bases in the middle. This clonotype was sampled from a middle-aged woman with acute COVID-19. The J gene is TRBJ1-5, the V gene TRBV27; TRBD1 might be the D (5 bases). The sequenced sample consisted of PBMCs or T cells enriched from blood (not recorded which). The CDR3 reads CASSFSGGRQPQHF. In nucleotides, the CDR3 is TGTGCCAGCAGTTTTTCCGGGGGTAGGCAGCCCCAGCATTTT.